The 16 T cell receptor beta chains below were found in one sample sequenced in a study of graft-versus-host responses after intestinal transplantation. The data were produced by immunoSEQ multiplex PCR, yet TCRdb's version contains in-frame clones alone and is incomplete. The sample contains 13,000 to 15,000 clones, roughly 30% of which appear only once. The sample consisted of alloreactive CD4+ T cells from a mixed lymphocyte reaction culture, taken before intestinal transplant. Subset: CFSE-low proliferating T cells sorted from roughly 6-day pre-transplant mixed lymphocyte reaction (GvH or HvG direction). The receptors come from a human patient who received an intestinal transplant.

This clone appeared a few times. The chain uses TRBV28 and TRBJ2-5, with no clear D. Germline CDR1 is MDHEN and CDR2 is SYDVKM. Deletions cut 5 bases from V and 5 bases from J, with 6 bases between. The CDR3 runs 11 residues. The CDR3 coding sequence is TGTGCCAGCAGTGGGCCCGAGACCCAGTACTTC. This sequence encodes CASSGPETQYF.

This clone was seen a handful of times. CDR3 bases: TGCGCCAGCAGCTTACTCCTACTAGCGGGACAAGAGACCCAGTACTTC. As protein: CASSLLLLAGQETQYF. The chain links TRBV5-1 to TRBJ2-5; the match to TRBD2 covers 10 bases. This CDR3 is 16 amino acids long. Germline-derived CDR1 and CDR2 are SGHRS and YFSETQ. V shed 2 bases, J shed 2 bases, and the junction held 6 bases outside the gene matches.

The chain carries TRBV5-4 and TRBJ1-3; TRBD1 agrees at 7 bases. The CDR3 runs to 16 residues. The germline gives CDR1 SGHNT, CDR2 YYREEE (reference sequence). Trimming at V came to 4 bases and at J to 3 bases, leaving 10 bases not matched to a gene. In DNA, the CDR3 is TGTGCCAGCAGCCATCGGACAGGCCACGGTGGAAACACCATATATTTT. This gives the protein CASSHRTGHGGNTIYF.

The V gene is TRBV19, the J gene TRBJ1-2, with 8 nucleotides matching TRBD1. The length of the CDR3 is 15 residues. Germline V gene sequence: CDR1 LNHDA, CDR2 SQIVND (reference sequence). V trimming: 8 bases; J trimming: 7 bases; junction bases outside the gene matches: 15. CDR3 sequence: CASSPRAGGVSGYTF. The CDR3, as DNA: TGTGCCAGTTCCCCACGTGCAGGGGGCGTTTCTGGCTACACCTTC.

This clone has just a few counts. The CDR3 sequence: CASSFWGGREQETQYF. The CDR3 DNA reads as TGTGCCAGCAGCTTCTGGGGGGGCAGGGAACAAGAGACCCAGTACTTC. This chain uses TRBV11-2 with TRBJ2-5, with a possible D match to TRBD2 (7 bases). Germline CDR1 SGHAT, CDR2 FQNNGV. The ends were cut back, 3 bases at V and 2 bases at J, with 16 bases in the middle. The CDR3 is made up of 16 amino acids.

This clone was recorded a few times. CDR3 sequence reads: CASSLVIGQGYYGYTF. CDR3 sequence (DNA): TGTGCCAGCAGCTTGGTGATAGGGCAGGGTTACTATGGCTACACCTTC. The genes are TRBV5-6 and TRBJ1-2; D may be TRBD1 (5 bases). The length of the CDR3 is 16 residues. Trimming pared 0 bases from V and 3 bases from J, leaving 15 bases between. CDR1 is SGHDT, CDR2 YYEEEE, per germline.

On this clone itself: A much bigger clone sits one base away, suggesting this may be a read error. The chain combines TRBV19 with TRBJ1-4; D is perhaps TRBD1 (5 bases). This CDR3 spans 14 amino acids. CDR1 and CDR2 (germline): LNHDA, SQIVND (reference sequence). V shed 4 bases and J shed 7 bases, with 13 bases lying between them. The CDR3 region is CASSNDGTGEKLFF. Written as DNA, the CDR3 is TGTGCCAGTAGTAATGACGGGACGGGTGAAAAACTGTTTTTT.

This clone was recorded a few times. The J gene is TRBJ1-1, the V gene TRBV6-6; D remains unclear. This CDR3 has 15 amino acids. V was pared by 8 bases and J by 5 bases, with 21 bases between. Germline CDR1 reads MNHNY; CDR2 reads SVGAGI (reference sequence). CDR3 sequence (DNA): TGTGCCAGCTCTTTAGGACCGGAGGGTTGGACTGAAGCTTTCTTT. Protein product: CASSLGPEGWTEAFF.

This clone showed up just a few times. Other DNA sequences in this sample translate to the same CDR3. The V call is TRBV6-5, the J call TRBJ1-4; D gene uncertain. Germline values: CDR1 MNHEY, CDR2 SVGAGI. Trimming removed 6 bases at V and 7 bases at J, with 15 bases between. The CDR3 spans 14 residues. CDR3 sequence (DNA): TGTGCCAGCAGGCCCCGGGGATGGGGTGAAAAACTGTTTTTT. This encodes CASRPRGWGEKLFF.

This clone was seen once. The chain joins TRBV7-9 to TRBJ2-1; 11 positions match TRBD1. This CDR3 comprises 17 residues. The germline V gene encodes CDR1 SEHNR and CDR2 FQNEAQ (reference sequence). Losses at the gene ends were 0 bases for V and 6 bases for J; bases not matched to a gene: 7. The CDR3 here is CASSLAAGTGGFNEQFF. The CDR3 nucleotides are TGTGCCAGCAGCTTAGCGGCCGGGACAGGGGGGTTCAATGAGCAGTTCTTC.

In this sample, this clone turned up once. The junction departs from germline at one end; a sequencing error may be responsible. This chain uses TRBV5-1 with TRBJ2-1, with 7 nucleotides matching TRBD2. The CDR3 has 13 amino acids. CDR1 and CDR2 (germline): SGHRS, YFSETQ. CDR3 nucleotide sequence: TGCGCCAACAGCTCGACTAGCTTCCATGAGCAGTTCTTC. Amino acids: CANSSTSFHEQFF.

The chain uses TRBV2 and TRBJ2-7; D not certain. Trimming shortened V by 9 bases and J by 4 bases, and 10 bases separated the two germline ends. The CDR3 extends over 11 amino acids. The V gene's germline CDR1 is SNHLY and CDR2 FYNNEI. CDR3 in amino acids: CASQAPYEQYF. The DNA of the CDR3 is TGTGCCAGTCAGGCCCCTTACGAGCAGTACTTC.

In its sample, this clone ranks as medium-sized. The rearrangement uses TRBV20-1 and TRBJ2-3; D is uncertain. Germline-derived CDR1 and CDR2 are DFQATT and SNEGSKA (reference sequence). This CDR3 comprises 8 residues. The CDR3, as DNA: TGCAGAGCAGATACGCAGTATTTT. Its protein product is CRADTQYF.

The rearrangement joins TRBV6-4 to TRBJ1-2, with D unclear. Germline V gene sequence: CDR1 MRHNA, CDR2 SNTAGT. V lost 6 bases, J lost 4 bases, and 12 bases lay in between. This CDR3 has 13 amino acids. The CDR3 loop is CASSSTPTYGYTF. The CDR3 DNA sequence: TGTGCCAGCAGCAGCACCCCGACCTATGGCTACACCTTC.

The chain uses TRBV18 and TRBJ2-7, with a weak D call TRBD1 (6 bases). The CDR3 sequence is 13 residues long. The germline V gene has CDR1 KGHSH and CDR2 LQKENI. The V and J ends lost 2 bases and 3 bases respectively, with 8 bases between them. DNA for the CDR3: TGTGCCAGCTCACCAGCGGACAGCTACGAGCAGTACTTC. Residues: CASSPADSYEQYF.

This clone was counted between two and nine times. This chain connects TRBV7-9 to TRBJ2-1; D is perhaps TRBD2 (6 bases). Between the trimmed V and J ends, which lost 3 bases and 9 bases, there was a span of 6 bases. Germline V CDR1 and CDR2: SEHNR, FQNEAQ (reference sequence). There are 11 residues in the CDR3. CDR3 protein: CASSLGGEQFF. CDR3 nucleotide sequence: TGTGCCAGCAGCTTGGGGGGTGAGCAGTTCTTC.